This TCR beta chain comes out of a study of monozygotic twins with inflammatory bowel disease (dated by TCRdb to the late 2010s). As for the study more broadly: In total, approximately 28 monozygotic twin pairs made up the full study: 19 Danish pairs, all IBD-discordant, plus nine German pairs, of which four were IBD-concordant and five were IBD-discordant. Each individual had, on average, about 151 000 unique TCRalpha sequences and 181 000 unique TCRbeta sequences available for analysis. Within discordant pairs, disease-associated traits were sought mainly by comparing IBD patients with their genetically identical healthy co-twins. Points the paper makes about the study in general: The results gave no support for a single strong signal or clonotype linked to IBD. Because patients were on differing immunosuppressive treatments, the repertoires may have picked up extra background noise and inter-individual variability. Measured by the inverse Simpson index, TCRbeta repertoire diversity was lower in IBD patients than in their healthy co-twins. Fewer clonotypes were shared with other individuals by IBD patients than by healthy twins, most markedly in patients showing signs of disease activity. Repertoire similarity did not differ between concordant and discordant twins, possibly due to limited statistical power. Distinction between different T cell subtypes could not be achieved in the analysis.

As to this clonotype: The antigen it recognizes is unknown.

The library was made by 5' RACE. The input for every TCR library was roughly 3,200 ng of total RNA. For each sample, cDNA synthesis was carried out in eight separate reactions using SMARTScribe reverse transcriptase. Unique molecular identifiers containing a 6-nucleotide sample barcode were introduced through template switching during cDNA synthesis. TCRalpha and TCRbeta cDNA was amplified in two nested PCRs of approximately 17 and 9 cycles, and bead purification was carried out after each PCR. Before amplification, the cDNA was treated with uracil DNA-glycosylase and purified using the QIAquick PCR purification kit. In the second PCR, Illumina TruSeq-compatible adapters and sample-specific barcodes were added. Library quality and concentration were assessed using TapeStation and Qubit, and approximately 5 ng of each library was pooled. The pooled libraries were sequenced with 2 x 100 bp reads and custom sequencing primers on an Illumina HiSeq2500 single-index Rapid Run. In the source study's methods: MiGEC version 1.2.6 was used for UMI-based consensus assembly to correct PCR and sequencing errors. MiXCR version 2.1.1 was used for V(D)J alignment, clonotype assembly and CDR3 extraction. Normalisation of gene usage, clonotype sharing and MAIT/NKT TCR abundance was achieved by analysing the top 1000, 10 000 and 20 000 clonotypes per sample. Diversity was computed as the inverse Simpson index with the vegan R package after downsampling to 27 000 UMIs. Paired Mann-Whitney U tests were applied to discordant twin pairs, and Benjamini-Hochberg correction was used for multiple testing. TCRdb reprocessed the reads and lists each CDR3 protein sequence as a single entry, with no DNA. Here the V and J calls rest on TCRdb's processing, not on the authors' analysis. The data table for this sample lists about 420,000 distinct CDR3 sequences. The ten largest account for about 2.3% of the sample.

A 2.5 ml peripheral blood sample was drawn into PAXgene tubes per donor and stored at -80°C. Without any T cell sorting, total RNA was extracted from whole blood using the PAXgene blood miRNA kit on an automated QIAcube. Peripheral blood from monozygotic twin pairs who were concordant or discordant for inflammatory bowel disease underwent deep TCRalpha and TCRbeta repertoire profiling using unique molecular barcoding. Smoking habits were recorded for all twin pairs, with individuals classified as current, former or never smokers. The CDR1 and CDR2 encoded by the germline V gene (reference sequence) are LNHNV and YYDKDF. Its CDR3 holds 15 amino acids, cysteine through phenylalanine. There is no recorded DNA.

The specimen sequenced was blood. The receptor's source is a human donor with ulcerative colitis or Crohn's disease, or a healthy co-twin of an affected twin (not recorded which). The sequence joins TRBV15 to TRBJ2-2; TCRdb indicates TRBD1, and absent DNA this call remains unverified. This receptor has the CDR3 CATSRDRGVLGELFF.